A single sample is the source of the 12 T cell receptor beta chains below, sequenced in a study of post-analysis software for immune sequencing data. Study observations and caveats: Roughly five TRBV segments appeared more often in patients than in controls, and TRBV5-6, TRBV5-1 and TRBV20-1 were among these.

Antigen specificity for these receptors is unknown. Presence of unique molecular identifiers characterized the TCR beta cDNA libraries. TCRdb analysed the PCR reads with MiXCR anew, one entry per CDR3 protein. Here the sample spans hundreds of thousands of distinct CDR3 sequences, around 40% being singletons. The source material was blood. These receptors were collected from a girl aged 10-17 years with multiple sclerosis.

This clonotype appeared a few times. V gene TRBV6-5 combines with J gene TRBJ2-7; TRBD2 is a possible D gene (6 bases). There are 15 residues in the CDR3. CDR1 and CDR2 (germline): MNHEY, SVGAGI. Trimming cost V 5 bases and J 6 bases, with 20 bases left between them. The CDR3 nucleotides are TGTGCCAGCAGTGGGGCTTGGGTAGGGACTCCCGAGCAGTACTTC. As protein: CASSGAWVGTPEQYF.

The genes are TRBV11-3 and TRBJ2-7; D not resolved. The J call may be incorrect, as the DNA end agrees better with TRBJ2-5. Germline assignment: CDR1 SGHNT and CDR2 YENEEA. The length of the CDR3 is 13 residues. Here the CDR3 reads CASSPGEEETQYF. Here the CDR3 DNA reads TGTGCCAGCAGCCCTGGAGAGGAAGAGACCCAGTACTTC.

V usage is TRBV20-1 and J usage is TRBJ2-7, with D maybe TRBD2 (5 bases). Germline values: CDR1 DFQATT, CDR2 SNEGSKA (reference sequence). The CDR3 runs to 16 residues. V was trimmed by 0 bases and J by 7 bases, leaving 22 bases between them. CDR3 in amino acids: CSARDLGFAGTGEQYF. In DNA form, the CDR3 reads TGCAGTGCTAGAGATCTGGGGTTTGCAGGAACGGGGGAGCAGTACTTC.

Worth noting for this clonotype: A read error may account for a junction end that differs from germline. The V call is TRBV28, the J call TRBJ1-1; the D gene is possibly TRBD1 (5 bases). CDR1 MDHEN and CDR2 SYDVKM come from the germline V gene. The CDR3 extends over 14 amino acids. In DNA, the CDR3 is TGCGCCAGCGTAGGCGGGGGAATGAAGTCTGAAGCTTTCTTT. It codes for CASVGGGMKSEAFF.

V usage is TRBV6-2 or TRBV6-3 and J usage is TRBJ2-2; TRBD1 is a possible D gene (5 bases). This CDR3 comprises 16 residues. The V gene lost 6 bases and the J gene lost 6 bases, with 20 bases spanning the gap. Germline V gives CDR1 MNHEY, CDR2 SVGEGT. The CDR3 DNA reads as TGTGCCAGCAGGCCCTTAGGGGCACTCTACTCCGGGGAGCTGTTTTTT. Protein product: CASRPLGALYSGELFF.

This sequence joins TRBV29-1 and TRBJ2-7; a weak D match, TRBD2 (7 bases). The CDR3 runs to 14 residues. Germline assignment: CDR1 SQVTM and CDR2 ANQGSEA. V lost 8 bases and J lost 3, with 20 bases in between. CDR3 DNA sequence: TGCAGCCCCCACGGGCGGGGGCTTTTCTACGAGCAGTACTTC. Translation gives CSPHGRGLFYEQYF.

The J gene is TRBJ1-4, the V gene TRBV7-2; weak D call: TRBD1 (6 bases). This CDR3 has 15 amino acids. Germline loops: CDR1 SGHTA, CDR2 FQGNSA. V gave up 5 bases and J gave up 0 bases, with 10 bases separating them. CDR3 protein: CASSGQSATNEKLFF. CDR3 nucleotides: TGTGCCAGCAGCGGACAGTCTGCAACTAATGAAAAACTGTTTTTT.

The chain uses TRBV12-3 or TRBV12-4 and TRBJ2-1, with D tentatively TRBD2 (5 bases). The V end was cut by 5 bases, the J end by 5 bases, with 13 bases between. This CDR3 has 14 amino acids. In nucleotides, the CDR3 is TGTGCCAGCAGTCTATCCCGACTAAACAATGAGCAGTTCTTC. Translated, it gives CASSLSRLNNEQFF.

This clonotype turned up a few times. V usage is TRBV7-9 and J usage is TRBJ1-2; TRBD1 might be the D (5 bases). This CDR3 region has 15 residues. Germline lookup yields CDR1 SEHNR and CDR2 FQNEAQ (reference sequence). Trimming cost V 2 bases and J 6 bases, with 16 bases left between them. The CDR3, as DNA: TGTGCCAGCAGCTTATCCTGGGGGAAGGAGGATGGCTACACCTTC. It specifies CASSLSWGKEDGYTF.

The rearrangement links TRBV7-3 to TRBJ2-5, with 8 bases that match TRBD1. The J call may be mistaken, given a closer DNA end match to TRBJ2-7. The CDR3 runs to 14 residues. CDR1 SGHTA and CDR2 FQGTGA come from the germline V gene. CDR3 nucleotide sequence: TGTGCCAGCAGCACAGACCCTACAGGGGGCGAGCAGTACTTC. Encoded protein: CASSTDPTGGEQYF.

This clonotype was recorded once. The DNA for the CDR3 is TGTGCCAGCAGTTTCGGCTTCCCCAGCGAGCAGTACTTC. It encodes CASSFGFPSEQYF. The chain is built from TRBV12-3 or TRBV12-4 and TRBJ2-7; D gene ambiguous. V was cut by 3 bases and J by 6 bases, with 12 bases left in between. The CDR3 has 13 amino acids.

Written as DNA, the CDR3 is TGCGCCAGCAGCCAAGAACGGGTGCGCACAGGGACTATATACGAGCAGTACTTC. Protein product: CASSQERVRTGTIYEQYF. The genes are TRBV4-1 and TRBJ2-7, with a weak D call TRBD2 (7 bases). Trimming shortened V by 0 bases and J by 4 bases, and 22 bases separated the two germline ends. The CDR3 contains 18 residues. Germline lookup yields CDR1 MGHRA and CDR2 YSYEKL.